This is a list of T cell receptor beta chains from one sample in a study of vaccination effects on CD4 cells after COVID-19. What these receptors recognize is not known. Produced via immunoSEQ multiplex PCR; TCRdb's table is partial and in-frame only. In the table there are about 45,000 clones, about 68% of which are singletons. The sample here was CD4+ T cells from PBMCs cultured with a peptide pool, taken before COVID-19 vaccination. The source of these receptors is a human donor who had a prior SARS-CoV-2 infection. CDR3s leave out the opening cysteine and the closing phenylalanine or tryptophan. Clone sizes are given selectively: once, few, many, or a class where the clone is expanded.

ASSSLRGSDTQY,once,TRBJ2-3,TRBV5-6
ASSDTAWTEKGGEKLF,-,TRBJ1-4,TRBV25-1
ASSVDTPYNEQF,-,TRBJ2-1,TRBV9
AISESPGAGGDEQY,-,TRBJ2-7,TRBV10-3
ASSEFRDSYMNTEAF,-,TRBJ1-1,TRBV10-2
ASSEVRHYTGELF,-,TRBJ2-2,TRBV6-1
ASSQGTSGYFGELF,few,TRBJ2-2,TRBV4-2
ASSLVFGEQY,-,TRBJ2-7,TRBV11-2
ASSQRRQPRSGANVLT,few,TRBJ2-6,TRBV3-1/TRBV3-2
ASTPLGQSYGYT,-,TRBJ1-2,TRBV5-1
AWTLGGDSGNTIY,-,TRBJ1-3,TRBV30
ATSRDDRGDEQY,-,TRBJ2-7,TRBV15
ASSFREYGYT,-,TRBJ1-2,TRBV11-3
ASSLDRMNTEAF,-,TRBJ1-1,TRBV5-4
ATKSLSGYEQY,-,TRBJ2-7,TRBV18
AISASSGRQGEQY,-,TRBJ2-7,TRBV10-3
ATSDFYGTSSAPGELF,many,TRBJ2-2,TRBV24-1
ASSLWGTGIQY,few,TRBJ2-4,TRBV7-9
ASSPGGATWETQY,-,TRBJ2-5,TRBV9
AISDTQNTEAF,few,TRBJ1-1,TRBV10-3
ASSSRVSQETQY,-,TRBJ2-5,TRBV5-1